This T cell receptor beta chain was captured by sequencing in a study of T-cell memory formation after mild COVID-19. Study details: Across donors, TCR clusters were largely donor specific.

The 5'RACE method, run with constant-segment primers, produced TCR alpha and TCR beta cDNA libraries (carrying sample barcodes and UMIs). TCRdb reprocessed the 5' RACE reads with MiXCR, giving one entry per CDR3 protein. The repertoire has approximately 400,000 distinct CDR3 sequences, 20% to 25% of them found once; the top ten carry 8.8%. Whole-study findings and limits: There were some responding clones in pre-infection memory, which suggested that cross-reactive memory had joined. Those CD4+ clones that contracted were mainly in CM and EM (CD8+ ones in EMRA).

Germline V CDR1 and CDR2: KGHSH, LQKENI. V lost 5 bases, J lost 2 bases, and 6 bases lay in between. The CDR3 runs 12 residues. The table lists this clonotype with a few counts. The antigen is not known. Material: PBMCs or a T cell subset sorted from them (not recorded which). This chain joins TRBV18 and TRBJ1-1, with no clear D. The sequence came from an adult woman who had mild COVID-19 (a few samples of this study predate the infection). Cell type and time point are not known. The CDR3 loop reads CASSSANTEAFF. The CDR3 region has the DNA TGTGCCAGCTCATCCGCTAACACTGAAGCTTTCTTT.